Each of the 28 T cell receptor beta chains below was sequenced from the same sample in a study of cytomegalovirus exposure and HLA in healthy donors. Amplification used 60 Vbeta primers and 13 Jbeta primers. Assay used: immunoSEQ multiplex PCR; TCRdb lists only in-frame clones, some missing. There are approximately 69,000 clones in the sample; about 78% occur only once, and more than 2.5% lies in the top ten. Sequencing was carried out using PBMCs. The origin of the receptors is a man aged 18 to 29 in good health and CMV-seronegative.

The chain employs TRBV28 and TRBJ1-6; D is unresolved. V dropped 8 bases and J dropped 6 bases, with 11 bases sitting between them. CDR1 is MDHEN and CDR2 is SYDVKM in the germline V gene. This CDR3 contains 13 residues. In DNA form, the CDR3 reads TGTGCCAGCTCAGGAATGGGTAATTCACCCCTCCACTTT. It codes for CASSGMGNSPLHF.

The chain recombines TRBV27 with TRBJ2-5, with D perhaps TRBD1 (5 bases). CDR3 size: 14 residues. V lost 2 bases and J 6 bases, leaving 13 bases between the germline ends. The germline CDR1 and CDR2 sequences are MNHEY and SMNVEV (reference sequence). CDR3 nucleotide sequence: TGTGCCAGCAGTTTAAGGGGTAACGGGCAGACCCAGTACTTC. Its translation: CASSLRGNGQTQYF.

The chain has TRBV9 and TRBJ2-7; D possibly corresponds to TRBD1 (5 bases). The germline V gene has CDR1 SGDLS and CDR2 YYNGEE. CDR3 length: 15 amino acids. V gave up 3 bases and J gave up 3 bases, with 16 bases separating them. This chain's CDR3 is CASSATGFPLYEQYV. The CDR3 DNA is TGTGCCAGCAGCGCCACAGGATTTCCCCTCTACGAGCAGTACGTC.

This clone was found a few times. The gene calls are TRBV7-9 and TRBJ2-2; D may be TRBD1 (5 bases). Germline V gene sequence: CDR1 SEHNR, CDR2 FQNEAQ (reference sequence). Trimming pared 6 bases from V and 2 bases from J, leaving 13 bases between. This CDR3 comprises 15 residues. The CDR3 protein is CASSLRTTNTGELFF. CDR3 in DNA: TGTGCCAGCAGTTTACGGACAACTAACACCGGGGAGCTGTTTTTT.

This clone was found a few times. The chain combines TRBV11-3 with TRBJ2-1; 10 bases map to TRBD2. CDR3 length equals 16 residues. Germline values: CDR1 SGHNT, CDR2 YENEEA. Losses at the gene ends were 0 bases for V and 4 bases for J; bases not matched to a gene: 3. Here the CDR3 reads CASSLEDSGGYNEQFF. CDR3 DNA: TGTGCCAGCAGCTTAGAAGATAGCGGGGGGTACAATGAGCAGTTCTTC.

The chain combines TRBV5-1 with TRBJ2-5; 7 bases match TRBD1. CDR3 length: 14 residues. With 3 bases clipped from V and 5 bases from J, the junction kept 7 bases outside the gene matches. Germline V gives CDR1 SGHRS, CDR2 YFSETQ. The chain's CDR3 is CASSSEAGGETQYF. CDR3 nucleotide sequence: TGCGCCAGCAGCTCGGAGGCAGGGGGTGAGACCCAGTACTTC.

The chain is built from TRBV7-2 and TRBJ1-2; 7 bases agree with TRBD1. Losses at the gene ends were 5 bases for V and 4 bases for J; bases not matched to a gene: 7. The CDR3 consists of 14 residues. CDR1 is SGHTA and CDR2 is FQGNSA in the germline V gene. The CDR3 loop is CASSQQGGFYGYTF. CDR3 DNA sequence: TGTGCCAGCAGCCAGCAGGGGGGCTTCTATGGCTACACCTTC.

The J gene is TRBJ1-3, the V gene TRBV4-3, with D maybe TRBD1 (5 bases). This CDR3 has 16 residues. Germline-derived CDR1 and CDR2 are LGHNA and YSLEER. V was trimmed by 0 bases and J by 1 base, leaving 10 bases between them. CDR3 in DNA: TGCGCCAGCAGCCAAGATCGGGAGGGGTCTGGAAACACCATATATTTT. It encodes CASSQDREGSGNTIYF.

The CDR3 sequence: CASAGWDSSNQPQHF. As DNA, the CDR3 is TGTGCCAGCGCTGGGTGGGACAGTAGCAATCAGCCCCAGCATTTT. The chain combines TRBV25-1 with TRBJ1-5, with TRBD1 matching 7 bases. Germline trimming cut 8 bases from V and 0 bases from J; bases unmatched to any gene: 7. Germline V gene lookup returns CDR1 MGHDK and CDR2 SYGVNS. This CDR3 has 15 amino acids.

This clone was counted a single time. V is TRBV5-4 and J is TRBJ1-3, with a tentative D call TRBD1 (5 bases). V lost 4 bases and J 4 bases, leaving 12 bases between the germline ends. The CDR3 has 14 residues. Germline V gives CDR1 SGHNT, CDR2 YYREEE (reference sequence). The CDR3 here is CASSVQVDGNTIYF. DNA for the CDR3: TGTGCCAGCAGCGTACAGGTTGACGGAAACACCATATATTTT. Full variable domain (outside the CDR3, taken from reference TRBV5-4 and TRBJ1-3): ETGVTQSPTHLIKTRGQQVTLRCSSQSGHNTVSWYQQALGQGPQFIFQYYREEENGRGNFPPRFSGLQFPNYSSELNVNALELDDSALYLCASSVQVDGNTIYFGEGSWLTVV.

This clone came up once. The J gene is TRBJ1-2, the V gene TRBV6-1; D uncertain. CDR3 size: 14 residues. The germline gives CDR1 MNHNS, CDR2 SASEGT. The V end lost 1 base, the J end lost 1 base, and 7 bases lay between the germline ends. CDR3 coding DNA: TGTGCCAGCAGTGAAGGGCCGAATAACTATGGCTACACCTTC. It yields the protein CASSEGPNNYGYTF.

This clone showed up just once. This chain connects TRBV5-4 to TRBJ2-1, with D possibly TRBD1 on 5 matching bases. Germline-derived CDR1 and CDR2 are SGHNT and YYREEE (reference sequence). V lost 1 base to trimming and J lost 6 bases, with 14 bases between them. CDR3 size: 15 residues. CDR3 sequence reads: CASSLWGPGRNEQFF. The CDR3 nucleotides are TGTGCCAGCAGCTTGTGGGGCCCCGGGCGCAATGAGCAGTTCTTC.

CDR3 coding DNA: TGTGCCAGCAGCTCTTACGCACAGGGGGGAACCTCTGGGGCCAACGTCCTGACTTTC. Its translation: CASSSYAQGGTSGANVLTF. The V call is TRBV11-2, the J call TRBJ2-6; 8 bases align to TRBD1. From germline, CDR1 is SGHAT and CDR2 FQNNGV. V trimming: 4 bases; J trimming: 0 bases; junction bases outside the gene matches: 11. There are 19 residues in the CDR3.

This sequence joins TRBV27 and TRBJ2-3; 11 nucleotides match TRBD2. The CDR3 covers 18 residues. The V gene's germline CDR1 is MNHEY and CDR2 SMNVEV (reference sequence). Germline trimming cut 7 bases from V and 0 bases from J; bases unmatched to any gene: 12. The CDR3 here is CASTPLAGVPTSTDTQYF. The CDR3 DNA sequence: TGTGCCAGCACTCCACTAGCGGGGGTACCTACTAGCACAGATACGCAGTATTTT.

With respect to this clone: The same CDR3 arises from other DNA sequences in this sample as well. V usage is TRBV9 and J usage is TRBJ1-2, with a possible D match to TRBD1 (6 bases). Germline CDR1 reads SGDLS; CDR2 reads YYNGEE. Trimming took 0 bases from V and 8 from J, leaving 17 bases between them. The CDR3 is 15 residues long. The CDR3 DNA reads as TGTGCCAGCAGCGTAGAGGACAGCCGCTTAGGGGGCTACACCTTC. This codes for CASSVEDSRLGGYTF.

The chain recombines TRBV19 with TRBJ1-5, with TRBD1 matching over 7 bases. The V gene end was trimmed by 2 bases and the J gene end by 2 bases; junction bases not matched to a gene: 6. The CDR3 is made up of 16 amino acids. Germline V gene data show CDR1 as LNHDA and CDR2 as SQIVND (reference sequence). CDR3 residues: CASSIMGDRGNQPQHF. The CDR3 coding sequence is TGTGCCAGTAGTATAATGGGAGACAGGGGCAATCAGCCCCAGCATTTT.

V gene TRBV5-4 combines with J gene TRBJ2-2; 8 nucleotides line up with TRBD1. Germline trimming cut 4 bases from V and 4 bases from J; bases unmatched to any gene: 3. This CDR3 is 14 amino acids long. Germline lookup yields CDR1 SGHNT and CDR2 YYREEE (reference sequence). CDR3 DNA sequence: TGTGCCAGCAGCCGGGACAGGACCACCGGGGAGCTGTTTTTT. Protein: CASSRDRTTGELFF.

This clone was seen only a few times. The chain uses TRBV28 and TRBJ1-1; D gene uncertain. The V gene's germline CDR1 is MDHEN and CDR2 SYDVKM. The CDR3 is 16 amino acids. The V end lost 4 bases, the J end lost 1 base, and 16 bases lay between the germline ends. As DNA, the CDR3 is TGTGCCAGCAGTTCACCCAGGTCCCGAGCGAACACTGAAGCTTTCTTT. It encodes CASSSPRSRANTEAFF.

The chain carries TRBV7-2 and TRBJ2-5; 7 nucleotides agree with TRBD2. Germline CDR1 reads SGHTA; CDR2 reads FQGNSA. This CDR3 is 15 amino acids long. V was pared by 4 bases and J by 5 bases, with 10 bases of the junction left unmatched. The CDR3 protein is CASSSMVGGYETQYF. For the CDR3, the DNA is TGTGCCAGCAGCTCGATGGTGGGGGGGTACGAGACCCAGTACTTC.

This chain connects TRBV28 to TRBJ1-4; TRBD1 aligns across 9 bases. Germline CDR1 is MDHEN and CDR2 is SYDVKM. The CDR3 is 15 amino acids. Trimming cost V 5 bases and J 7 bases; bases outside gene matches: 8. The CDR3 DNA follows: TGTGCCAGCAGTCAGAACAGGGGGCGCATTGAAAAACTGTTTTTT. Protein: CASSQNRGRIEKLFF.

This chain connects TRBV4-1 to TRBJ1-2; the D gene is possibly TRBD1 (6 bases). The germline V gene encodes CDR1 MGHRA and CDR2 YSYEKL. The ends were cut back, 0 bases at V and 2 bases at J, with 19 bases in the middle. CDR3 length: 18 residues. The CDR3 sequence: CASSQELSGTTLNYGYTF. For the CDR3, the DNA is TGCGCCAGCAGCCAAGAATTGTCCGGGACAACCCTAAACTATGGCTACACCTTC.

This chain links TRBV2 with TRBJ2-5; 7 bases line up with TRBD1. The CDR3 sequence is 14 residues long. Trimming took 3 bases from V and 2 from J; bases not matched to a gene: 3. From germline, CDR1 is SNHLY and CDR2 FYNNEI. This CDR3 reads CASSDPGQQETQYF. The CDR3 DNA reads TGTGCCAGCAGTGACCCGGGACAGCAAGAGACCCAGTACTTC.

V gene TRBV9 combines with J gene TRBJ1-2, with unresolved D. The CDR3 totals 16 residues. Germline CDR1 is SGDLS and CDR2 is YYNGEE. V was shortened by 0 bases and J by 0 bases, with 12 bases between the two germline ends. This CDR3 reads CASSVGFGRTNYGYTF. The DNA for the CDR3 is TGTGCCAGCAGCGTAGGCTTCGGCAGGACTAACTATGGCTACACCTTC.

The chain employs TRBV6-1 and TRBJ1-1; no firm D call. This CDR3 has 15 amino acids. Germline CDR1 reads MNHNS; CDR2 reads SASEGT. Trimming took 4 bases from V and 5 from J, leaving 17 bases between them. The CDR3 DNA follows: TGTGCCAGCAGTGCCCGGGAGGCAGGTGGGACTGAAGCTTTCTTT. Translated: CASSAREAGGTEAFF.

The rearrangement links TRBV6-1 to TRBJ1-6; 8 nucleotides match TRBD1. CDR3 length equals 14 residues. Per the germline V gene, CDR1 is MNHNS and CDR2 is SASEGT. With 5 bases clipped from V and 7 bases from J, the junction kept 4 bases outside the gene matches. CDR3 in DNA: TGTGCCAGCAGTAAGGGACAGGCCAATTCACCCCTCCACTTT. Amino acid sequence: CASSKGQANSPLHF.

This chain uses TRBV5-1 with TRBJ2-7; 10 bases line up with TRBD2. V was clipped by 5 bases and J by 6 bases; unmatched bases: 11. Germline V gene sequence: CDR1 SGHRS, CDR2 YFSETQ. The CDR3 loop spans 15 amino acids. CDR3 in amino acids: CASSSSSGGVGEQYF. In DNA, the CDR3 is TGCGCCAGCAGTTCCTCTAGCGGGGGAGTAGGCGAGCAGTACTTC.

V is TRBV27 and J is TRBJ2-5, with 7 bases lining up with TRBD1. This CDR3 has 14 amino acids. V shed 6 bases and J 1 base; nucleotides not matched to a gene: 5. Germline CDR1 reads MNHEY; CDR2 reads SMNVEV (reference sequence). The CDR3 here is CASRGTGVQETQYF. CDR3 DNA: TGTGCCAGCAGGGGAACAGGGGTCCAAGAGACCCAGTACTTC.

CDR3 coding DNA: TGTGCCAGCAGCTTAGCGTCAGGGACCGGGGAGCTGTTTTTT. Its translation is CASSLASGTGELFF. The rearrangement links TRBV11-3 to TRBJ2-2, with a weak D call TRBD1 (5 bases). The V gene's germline CDR1 is SGHNT and CDR2 YENEEA. V dropped 1 base and J dropped 5 bases, with 8 bases sitting between them. CDR3 size: 14 residues.